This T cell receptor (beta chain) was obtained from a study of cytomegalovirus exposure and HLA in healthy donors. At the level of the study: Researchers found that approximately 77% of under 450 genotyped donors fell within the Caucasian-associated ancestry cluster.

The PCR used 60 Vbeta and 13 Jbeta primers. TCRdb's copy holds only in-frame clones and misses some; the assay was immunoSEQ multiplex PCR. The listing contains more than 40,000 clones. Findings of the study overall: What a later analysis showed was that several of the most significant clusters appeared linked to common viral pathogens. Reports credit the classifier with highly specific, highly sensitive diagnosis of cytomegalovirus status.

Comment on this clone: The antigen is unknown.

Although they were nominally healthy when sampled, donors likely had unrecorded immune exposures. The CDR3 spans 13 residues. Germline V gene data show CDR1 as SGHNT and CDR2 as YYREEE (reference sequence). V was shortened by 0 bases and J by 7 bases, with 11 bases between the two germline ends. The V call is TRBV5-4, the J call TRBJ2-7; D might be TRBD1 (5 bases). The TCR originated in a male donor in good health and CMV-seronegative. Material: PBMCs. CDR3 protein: CASSLGQGLEQYF. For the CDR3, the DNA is TGTGCCAGCAGCTTGGGTCAGGGTTTAGAGCAGTACTTC.